One TCR beta chain is described in this entry. The sample comes from a study of blood T cell repertoires in COVID-19. At the level of the study: T cells, B-cell-depleted T cells, or PBMCs provided the cDNA or gDNA that served as material.

Germline V gene data show CDR1 as MGHRA and CDR2 as YSYEKL. The CDR3 is 17 residues long. Trimming cost V 1 base and J 5 bases; bases outside gene matches: 6. Libraries were prepared by immunoSEQ multiplex PCR; TCRdb keeps only in-frame clonotypes and omits some of them. The table lists under 200,000 clones, 75% to 90% of them singletons. Participants were aged about 18 to 95 years, lived in under 30 US areas, and enrolled virtually. Membership in each cohort depended on participant-reported clinical history. Two negative PCRs, clearance, or symptom resolution characterized the recovered Cohort 3 donors.

The sequence was obtained from a woman aged 55-70 years who had recovered from COVID-19. This sequence joins TRBV4-1 and TRBJ2-3; 13 bases align to TRBD2. The sequencing sample was made of PBMCs or T cells enriched from blood (not recorded which). CDR3 DNA: TGCGCCAGCAGCCAAGCTGGGACTAGCGGGGCGCAAGATACGCAGTATTTT. Translating gives CASSQAGTSGAQDTQYF.